Listed below are T cell receptor beta chains from one sample, sequenced in a study of cytomegalovirus exposure and HLA in healthy donors. Clones were sequenced by immunoSEQ multiplex PCR, and TCRdb holds only the in-frame ones, with some missing. The sample yields about 73,000 clones, 60% to 85% seen once. Sequenced: PBMCs. All receptors come from a man between 65 and 85 years old in good health and CMV-seronegative. The CDR3 runs from the conserved cysteine through the conserved F or W. Fields, in order: V gene, J gene, D gene, CDR3 length, clone size, CDR3 protein, CDR3 DNA. D genes are given only for firm matches. Rows give clone size only sometimes, using once, few, many, or a class for an expanded clone.

TRBV6-6,TRBJ1-5,TRBD1,14,NA,CASSYSQGGQPQHF,TGTGCCAGCAGTTACAGTCAGGGGGGTCAGCCCCAGCATTTT
TRBV30,TRBJ1-2,NA,10,few,CASTGYGYTF,TGTGCCTCCACCGGCTATGGCTACACCTTC
TRBV9,TRBJ2-2,TRBD2,15,NA,CASSVLAGNTGELFF,TGTGCCAGCAGCGTGCTAGCGGGAAACACCGGGGAGCTGTTTTTT
TRBV19,TRBJ2-5,TRBD2,16,NA,CASSMELAGFPETQYF,TGTGCCAGTAGTATGGAACTAGCGGGGTTTCCAGAGACCCAGTACTTC
TRBV9,TRBJ2-7,TRBD2,14,NA,CASSPGLPNYEQYF,TGTGCCAGCAGCCCGGGACTACCCAACTACGAGCAGTACTTC
TRBV5-1,TRBJ1-2,NA,16,few,CASSLGPAGRGYGYTF,TGCGCCAGCAGCTTGGGGCCCGCAGGGAGGGGATATGGCTACACCTTC
TRBV2,TRBJ2-2,NA,13,NA,CASSEQDLGELFF,TGTGCCAGCAGTGAACAGGATCTCGGGGAGCTGTTTTTT
TRBV7-9,TRBJ2-2,TRBD1,18,NA,CASSLGRETGVGTGELFF,TGTGCCAGCAGCTTAGGAAGGGAGACAGGGGTCGGCACCGGGGAGCTGTTTTTT
TRBV5-6,TRBJ2-6,NA,14,few,CASSLKDWANVLTF,TGTGCCAGCAGCTTAAAGGACTGGGCCAACGTCCTGACTTTC
TRBV18,TRBJ2-7,TRBD2,17,NA,CASSPQSPTSGGGEQYF,TGTGCCAGCTCACCTCAGTCTCCCACTAGCGGGGGAGGCGAGCAGTACTTC
TRBV11-2,TRBJ1-1,NA,17,NA,CASSPRTPAGVDTEAFF,TGTGCCAGCAGCCCGAGGACCCCGGCCGGGGTGGACACTGAAGCTTTCTTT
TRBV7-2,TRBJ1-4,NA,13,NA,CASSPTLQGKLFF,TGTGCCAGCAGCCCGACTCTTCAAGGAAAACTGTTTTTT
TRBV9,TRBJ2-2,NA,14,NA,CASSVIMNTGELFF,TGTGCCAGCAGCGTAATCATGAACACCGGGGAGCTGTTTTTT
TRBV5-5,TRBJ1-1,TRBD1,13,NA,CASSFMGGQAAFF,TGTGCCAGCAGCTTTATGGGCGGACAGGCGGCTTTCTTT
TRBV5-8,TRBJ2-2,TRBD1,15,NA,CASSPRTGDTGELFF,TGTGCCAGCAGCCCAAGGACAGGGGACACCGGGGAGCTGTTTTTT
TRBV6-6,TRBJ2-1,NA,16,few,CASSRRGGGSYNEQFF,TGTGCCAGCAGCAGGAGGGGGGGTGGGTCCTACAATGAGCAGTTCTTC
TRBV5-4,TRBJ2-5,NA,12,NA,CASKDSSETQYF,TGTGCCAGCAAGGACAGCTCGGAGACCCAGTACTTC
TRBV7-9,TRBJ1-3,TRBD1,19,once,CASRQPGQNFPLSGNTIYF,TGTGCCAGCAGACAACCGGGACAGAACTTCCCTTTATCTGGAAACACCATATATTTT
TRBV6-6,TRBJ1-5,NA,15,NA,CASSRISGDGQPQHF,TGTGCCAGCAGCCGCATTTCAGGGGACGGGCAGCCCCAGCATTTT
TRBV5-6,TRBJ2-5,TRBD1,14,few,CASSLGGQGKTQYF,TGTGCCAGCAGCTTGGGAGGACAGGGAAAGACCCAGTACTTC
TRBV7-9,TRBJ2-3,TRBD1,15,NA,CASSPTGQGTDTQYF,TGTGCCAGCAGCCCAACAGGACAGGGTACAGATACGCAGTATTTT
TRBV7-2,TRBJ2-3,NA,14,NA,CASSLGWNTDTQYF,TGTGCCAGCAGCTTGGGCTGGAACACAGATACGCAGTATTTT
TRBV18,TRBJ2-5,TRBD2,15,NA,CASSRLAESQETQYF,TGTGCCAGCTCACGGCTAGCGGAGTCCCAAGAGACCCAGTACTTC
TRBV9,TRBJ2-6,NA,17,NA,CASSVDSFSSGANVLTF,TGTGCCAGCAGCGTAGACAGTTTTAGCTCTGGGGCCAACGTCCTGACTTTC
TRBV18,TRBJ2-7,NA,14,NA,CASSPNRVTYEQYF,TGTGCCAGCTCACCAAACAGGGTAACCTACGAGCAGTACTTC
TRBV7-9,TRBJ2-5,NA,12,NA,CASSPRQETQYF,TGTGCCAGCAGCCCCAGACAAGAGACCCAGTACTTC
TRBV6-1,TRBJ2-7,TRBD2,14,NA,CASSVAGGPYEQYF,TGTGCCAGCAGTGTAGCGGGAGGCCCCTACGAGCAGTACTTC
TRBV25-1,TRBJ2-7,NA,15,NA,CASAPTAVGFYEQYF,TGTGCCAGCGCACCGACTGCCGTAGGTTTCTACGAGCAGTACTTC
TRBV29-1,TRBJ2-3,NA,15,NA,CSVEDSGSSPDTQYF,TGCAGCGTTGAAGATAGTGGTTCATCCCCAGATACGCAGTATTTT
TRBV7-2,TRBJ1-1,TRBD1,13,few,CASSATGVTEAFF,TGTGCCAGCAGCGCTACAGGGGTCACTGAAGCTTTCTTT
TRBV6-5,TRBJ2-1,TRBD1,15,few,CASSYSHGTDNEQFF,TGTGCCAGCAGTTACTCGCACGGGACAGACAATGAGCAGTTCTTC
TRBV7-2,TRBJ1-1,NA,13,NA,CASSLGQNTEAFF,TGTGCCAGCAGCTTAGGTCAGAACACTGAAGCTTTCTTT
TRBV6-4,TRBJ2-2,NA,14,NA,CASSDSGDTGELFF,TGTGCCAGCAGTGACTCGGGAGACACCGGGGAGCTGTTTTTT
TRBV28,TRBJ1-1,TRBD1,17,once,CASRVPGQTTSVTEAFF,TGTGCCAGCAGGGTACCGGGACAGACAACGTCGGTCACTGAAGCTTTCTTT
TRBV5-4,TRBJ2-6,NA,19,few,CASSPRWQLGGSGANVLTF,TGTGCCAGCAGCCCGAGGTGGCAGCTCGGGGGCTCTGGGGCCAACGTCCTGACTTTC
TRBV6-5,TRBJ1-4,NA,15,few,CASSYDTSTNEKLFF,TGTGCCAGCAGTTACGACACCTCAACTAATGAAAAACTGTTTTTT
TRBV9,TRBJ2-3,NA,13,NA,CASSVGLTDTQYF,TGTGCCAGCAGCGTAGGGCTCACAGATACGCAGTATTTT
TRBV4-1,TRBJ2-7,NA,14,NA,CASSHGRDLREQYF,TGCGCCAGCAGCCACGGTCGGGACTTGAGGGAGCAGTACTTC
TRBV6-6,TRBJ2-5,TRBD2,15,NA,CASRPIAGARETQYF,TGTGCCAGCAGGCCTATAGCGGGGGCCAGGGAGACCCAGTACTTC
TRBV6-1,TRBJ1-2,TRBD1,14,once,CASSEGQGHYGYTF,TGTGCCAGCAGTGAAGGACAGGGACACTATGGCTACACCTTC
TRBV11-2,TRBJ2-5,TRBD1,16,NA,CASSYGTGANQETQYF,TGTGCCAGCAGCTATGGGACAGGGGCAAACCAAGAGACCCAGTACTTC
TRBV19,TRBJ1-2,TRBD1,15,NA,CASSEWDRPNYGYTF,TGTGCCAGTAGTGAATGGGACAGACCTAACTATGGCTACACCTTC
TRBV18,TRBJ1-2,NA,13,few,CASSPGEGNGYTF,TGTGCCAGCTCACCAGGGGAGGGGAATGGCTACACCTTC
TRBV30,TRBJ1-6,NA,15,NA,CAWKSFGGQDSPLHF,TGTGCCTGGAAGAGCTTCGGGGGGCAGGATTCACCCCTCCACTTT